The rows below give T cell receptor beta chains drawn from one sample of a study of blood T cell repertoires in COVID-19. TCRdb's copy holds only in-frame clones and misses some; the assay was immunoSEQ multiplex PCR. In the table there are more than 150,000 clones, 90% of which are singletons. The sample comprised peripheral blood. The receptors were sampled from a middle-aged man with acute or convalescent COVID-19. Both conserved end residues are part of each CDR3. Each record gives: D gene, clone size, V gene, J gene, CDR3 protein, CDR3 DNA. A D gene is named only where the DNA matches it firmly. Clone size is given for some rows only: seen once, a few or many times, or a class if the clone is expanded.

TRBD2	once	TRBV7-9	TRBJ2-1	CASSPPRGGSYNEQFF	TGTGCCAGCAGCCCCCCCCGCGGGGGCTCCTACAATGAGCAGTTCTTC
.	once	TRBV18	TRBJ2-7	CASSPPPAEEQYF	TGTGCCAGCTCACCACCACCCGCGGAAGAGCAGTACTTC
TRBD2	.	TRBV3-1/TRBV3-2	TRBJ2-1	CASSPQRGDVLF	TGTGCCAGCAGCCCTCAGCGGGGTGATGTGCTCTTC
.	.	TRBV6-2/TRBV6-3	TRBJ1-5	CASSYFPRAGGRNQPQHF	TGTGCCAGCAGTTATTTTCCCCGGGCAGGAGGAAGAAATCAGCCCCAGCATTTT
.	.	TRBV21-1	TRBJ1-1	CAYELPGDRLNTEAFF	TGTGCCTACGAGCTTCCCGGCGACAGATTGAACACTGAAGCTTTCTTT
.	.	TRBV19	TRBJ1-5	CASSGQSHQPQHF	TGTGCCAGTTCCGGACAGTCCCATCAGCCCCAGCATTTT
TRBD1	.	TRBV7-9	TRBJ2-6	CASNTNWDRGGPGANVLTF	TGTGCCAGCAACACTAATTGGGACAGGGGAGGTCCTGGGGCCAACGTCCTGACTTTC
TRBD2	few	TRBV6-1	TRBJ2-1	CASSDRPSGRNEQFF	TGTGCCAGCAGTGATCGGCCTAGCGGGCGGAATGAGCAGTTCTTC
.	.	TRBV5-1	TRBJ2-7	CASSLGGTESYEQYF	TGCGCCAGCAGCTTGGGCGGGACAGAATCCTACGAGCAGTACTTC
TRBD1	.	TRBV4-1	TRBJ2-3	CASGRQGTDTQYF	TGCGCCAGCGGCAGACAGGGGACAGATACGCAGTATTTT
.	.	TRBV4-1	TRBJ2-3	CASSPAIARLRYTQYF	TGCGCCAGCAGCCCAGCCATAGCAAGACTGCGGTATACGCAGTATTTT
TRBD2	.	TRBV29-1	TRBJ2-3	CSVEGDYQASTDTQYF	TGCAGCGTTGAAGGGGACTACCAGGCTAGCACAGATACGCAGTATTTT
TRBD2	once	TRBV15	TRBJ2-5	CATSPTSGGHQYF	TGTGCCACCTCCCCTACTAGCGGGGGGCACCAGTACTTC
TRBD1	.	TRBV6-2/TRBV6-3	TRBJ2-5	CASSYLGTGEETQYF	TGTGCCAGCAGTTACCTTGGGACAGGAGAAGAGACCCAGTACTTC
.	.	TRBV11-2	TRBJ2-3	CASSLASTPTDTQYF	TGTGCCAGCAGCTTAGCTAGCACCCCCACAGATACGCAGTATTTT
.	once	TRBV11-2	TRBJ2-2	CASSPRLGGELFF	TGTGCCAGCAGCCCTAGACTCGGCGGGGAGCTGTTTTTT
.	few	TRBV29-1	TRBJ1-5	CSVTGMIGQPQHF	TGCAGCGTTACAGGGATGATAGGTCAGCCCCAGCATTTT
TRBD2	once	TRBV19	TRBJ2-5	CASSIRLAAETQYF	TGTGCCAGTAGTATACGACTAGCGGCAGAGACCCAGTACTTC
TRBD1	.	TRBV24-1	TRBJ1-2	CATSAGDRGHYGYTF	TGTGCCACCAGTGCTGGAGACAGGGGCCACTATGGCTACACCTTC
.	.	TRBV7-2	TRBJ2-5	CASSSHRVEETQYF	TGTGCCAGCAGCTCCCACAGGGTTGAGGAGACCCAGTACTTC
.	.	TRBV6-5	TRBJ1-6	CASSYSRRGESPLHF	TGTGCCAGCAGTTACTCGAGGCGGGGAGAATCACCCCTCCACTTT
.	.	TRBV2	TRBJ1-5	CASSTGTPGGPQHF	TGTGCCAGCAGCACCGGGACACCAGGAGGGCCCCAGCATTTT
.	.	TRBV15	TRBJ1-6	CATSSSPSSYNSPLHF	TGTGCCACCAGCAGTTCCCCGAGCTCCTATAATTCACCCCTCCACTTT
.	.	TRBV10-3	TRBJ2-1	CAISESVRGPAYNEQFF	TGTGCCATCAGTGAGTCGGTGCGGGGGCCTGCCTACAATGAGCAGTTCTTC
.	.	TRBV28	TRBJ1-5	CASRRRSPDQPQHF	TGTGCCAGCAGGCGAAGATCGCCTGATCAGCCCCAGCATTTT
.	.	TRBV28	TRBJ1-1	CASSPPMNTEAFF	TGTGCCAGCAGTCCCCCCATGAACACTGAAGCTTTCTTT
TRBD1	.	TRBV18	TRBJ2-5	CASSPPGTGEETQYF	TGTGCCAGCTCACCACCAGGGACAGGAGAAGAGACCCAGTACTTC
.	.	TRBV19	TRBJ2-7	CASREGADYEQYF	TGTGCCAGTAGGGAGGGGGCCGACTACGAGCAGTACTTC
.	.	TRBV7-2	TRBJ1-1	CASSLASVMNTEAFF	TGTGCCAGCAGCTTAGCTTCGGTGATGAACACTGAAGCTTTCTTT
.	.	TRBV9	TRBJ2-1	CASSVGGSPPGDEQFF	TGTGCCAGCAGCGTAGGCGGGTCCCCCCCTGGGGATGAGCAGTTCTTC
.	.	TRBV19	TRBJ1-2	CASSILDRPTYGYTF	TGTGCCAGTAGTATACTCGACAGGCCCACCTATGGCTACACCTTC
TRBD1	.	TRBV11-3	TRBJ2-5	CASSLGQGGQETQYF	TGTGCCAGCAGCTTAGGACAGGGGGGACAAGAGACCCAGTACTTC
TRBD1	.	TRBV2	TRBJ1-2	CASSLTGDYLYGYTF	TGTGCCAGCAGCCTAACAGGGGATTATCTGTATGGCTACACCTTC
TRBD1	once	TRBV9	TRBJ1-2	CASSLRDRGPYGYTF	TGTGCCAGCAGCTTGCGGGACAGGGGCCCGTATGGCTACACCTTC
.	few	TRBV19	TRBJ1-5	CASRGRVDNQPQHF	TGTGCCAGTAGGGGGAGGGTAGATAATCAGCCCCAGCATTTT
.	.	TRBV10-2	TRBJ1-2	CASSVIGTPSDGYTF	TGCGCCAGCAGTGTAATTGGGACTCCGAGCGATGGCTACACCTTC
.	.	TRBV19	TRBJ2-3	CASMGGWDTQYF	TGTGCCAGTATGGGGGGTTGGGATACGCAGTATTTT
TRBD2	.	TRBV6-2/TRBV6-3	TRBJ2-4	CASSYSGLAGAGNIQYF	TGTGCCAGCAGTTACTCTGGACTAGCGGGAGCGGGAAACATTCAGTACTTC
.	.	TRBV9	TRBJ2-5	CASSGGLQETQYF	TGTGCCAGCAGCGGAGGGTTGCAAGAGACCCAGTACTTC
.	.	TRBV12-3/TRBV12-4	TRBJ1-5	CASSLGPPGSQHF	TGTGCCAGCAGTTTAGGCCCGCCAGGGTCCCAGCATTTT
.	.	TRBV28	TRBJ1-1	CASGENTEAFF	TGTGCCAGCGGAGAGAACACTGAAGCTTTCTTT
.	.	TRBV19	TRBJ2-2	CASKEDTPTGELFF	TGTGCCAGTAAAGAGGACACCCCCACCGGGGAGCTGTTTTTT
.	.	TRBV9	TRBJ2-1	CASSVVPLNEQFF	TGTGCCAGCAGCGTAGTCCCCCTCAATGAGCAGTTCTTC
TRBD2	.	TRBV29-1	TRBJ2-3	CSGAGLAGGADTQYF	TGCAGCGGGGCGGGGCTAGCGGGAGGCGCAGATACGCAGTATTTT
TRBD1	.	TRBV18	TRBJ2-1	CASSTDRAEYNEQFF	TGTGCCAGCTCAACGGACAGGGCGGAATACAATGAGCAGTTCTTC
.	few	TRBV5-5	TRBJ1-2	CASSLGPANYGYTF	TGTGCCAGCAGCTTGGGGCCCGCTAACTATGGCTACACCTTC
.	.	TRBV12-3/TRBV12-4	TRBJ1-2	CASSPDSYGYTF	TGTGCCAGCAGCCCAGACAGCTATGGCTACACCTTC
TRBD1	.	TRBV2	TRBJ1-4	CASRTGVAFATNEKLFF	TGTGCCAGCAGGACAGGGGTGGCGTTTGCAACTAATGAAAAACTGTTTTTT
TRBD2	.	TRBV3-1/TRBV3-2	TRBJ2-2	CASSVLAGEIGELFF	TGTGCCAGCAGCGTACTAGCGGGGGAGATCGGGGAGCTGTTTTTT
TRBD1	.	TRBV6-1	TRBJ1-5	CASSEGFEGQNQPQHF	TGTGCCAGCAGTGAAGGGTTTGAGGGACAGAATCAGCCCCAGCATTTT
.	few	TRBV27	TRBJ1-2	CASSRYQGQPTSNYGYTF	TGTGCCAGCAGTAGATACCAGGGGCAACCAACCTCTAACTATGGCTACACCTTC
TRBD1	.	TRBV3-1/TRBV3-2	TRBJ1-4	CASSRDRGGEKLFF	TGTGCCAGCAGCCGGGACAGGGGGGGTGAAAAACTGTTTTTT
.	.	TRBV5-1	TRBJ2-2	CASSLAGSAGELFF	TGCGCCAGCAGCTTGGCCGGTTCGGCCGGGGAGCTGTTTTTT
TRBD2	.	TRBV28	TRBJ2-1	CASSKGLAGAVNEQFF	TGTGCCAGCAGTAAAGGACTAGCGGGAGCAGTCAATGAGCAGTTCTTC
TRBD2	.	TRBV6-5	TRBJ2-1	CASTVTSGGANEQFF	TGTGCCAGCACCGTGACTAGCGGGGGGGCCAATGAGCAGTTCTTC